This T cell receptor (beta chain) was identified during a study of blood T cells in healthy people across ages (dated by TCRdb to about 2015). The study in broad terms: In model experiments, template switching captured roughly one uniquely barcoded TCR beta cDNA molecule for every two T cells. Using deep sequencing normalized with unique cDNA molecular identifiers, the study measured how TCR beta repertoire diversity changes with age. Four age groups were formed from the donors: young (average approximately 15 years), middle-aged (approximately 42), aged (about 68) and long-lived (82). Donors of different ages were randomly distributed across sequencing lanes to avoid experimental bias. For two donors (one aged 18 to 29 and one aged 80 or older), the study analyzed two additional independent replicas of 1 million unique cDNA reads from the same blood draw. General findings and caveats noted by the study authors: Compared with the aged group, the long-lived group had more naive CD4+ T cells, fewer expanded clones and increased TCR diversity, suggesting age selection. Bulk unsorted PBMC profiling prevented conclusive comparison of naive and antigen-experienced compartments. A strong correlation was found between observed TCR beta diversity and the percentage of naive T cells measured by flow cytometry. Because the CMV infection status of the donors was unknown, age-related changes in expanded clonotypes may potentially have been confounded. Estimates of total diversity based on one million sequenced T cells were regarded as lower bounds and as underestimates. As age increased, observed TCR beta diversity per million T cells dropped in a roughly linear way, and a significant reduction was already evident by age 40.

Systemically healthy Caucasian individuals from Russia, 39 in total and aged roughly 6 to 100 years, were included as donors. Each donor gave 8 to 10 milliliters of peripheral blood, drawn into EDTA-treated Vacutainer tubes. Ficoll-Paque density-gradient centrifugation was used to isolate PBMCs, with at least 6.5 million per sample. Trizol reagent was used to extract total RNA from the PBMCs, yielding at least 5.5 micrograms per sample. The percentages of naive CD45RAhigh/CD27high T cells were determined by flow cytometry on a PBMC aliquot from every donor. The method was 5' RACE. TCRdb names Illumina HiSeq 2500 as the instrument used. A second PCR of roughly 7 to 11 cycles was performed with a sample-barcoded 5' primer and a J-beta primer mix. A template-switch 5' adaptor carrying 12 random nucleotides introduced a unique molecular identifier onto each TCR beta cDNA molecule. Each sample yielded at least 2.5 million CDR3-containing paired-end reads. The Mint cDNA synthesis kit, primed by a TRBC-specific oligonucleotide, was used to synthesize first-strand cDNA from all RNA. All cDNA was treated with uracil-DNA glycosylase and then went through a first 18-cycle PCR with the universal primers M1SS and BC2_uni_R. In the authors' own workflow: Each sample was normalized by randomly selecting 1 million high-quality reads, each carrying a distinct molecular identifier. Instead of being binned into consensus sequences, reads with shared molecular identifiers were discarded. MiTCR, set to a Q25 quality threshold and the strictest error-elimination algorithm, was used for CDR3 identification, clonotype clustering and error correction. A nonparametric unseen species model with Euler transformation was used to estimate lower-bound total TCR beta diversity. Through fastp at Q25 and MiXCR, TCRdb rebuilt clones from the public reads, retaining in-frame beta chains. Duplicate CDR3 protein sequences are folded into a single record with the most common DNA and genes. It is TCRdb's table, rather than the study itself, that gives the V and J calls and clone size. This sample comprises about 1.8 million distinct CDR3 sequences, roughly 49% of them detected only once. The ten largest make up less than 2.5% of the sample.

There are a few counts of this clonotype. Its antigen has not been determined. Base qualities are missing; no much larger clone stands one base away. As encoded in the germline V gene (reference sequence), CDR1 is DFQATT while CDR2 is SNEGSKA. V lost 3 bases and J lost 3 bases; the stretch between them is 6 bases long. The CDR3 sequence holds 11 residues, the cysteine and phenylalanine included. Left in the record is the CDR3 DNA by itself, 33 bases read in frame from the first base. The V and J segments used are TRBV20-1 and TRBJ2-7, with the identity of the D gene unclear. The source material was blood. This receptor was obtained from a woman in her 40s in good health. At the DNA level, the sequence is TGCAGTGCTAGGGAGATCTACGAGCAGTACTTC. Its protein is CSAREIYEQYF.